This T cell receptor (beta chain) was profiled in a study of T cell repertoires in aging, cancer and after chemotherapy. V was shortened by 0 bases and J by 6 bases, with 13 bases between the two germline ends. Germline V CDR1 and CDR2: SGHNT, YYREEE (reference sequence). There are 14 residues in the CDR3. TRB rearrangements spanning V, D and J were amplified using mixed TRB-A/B primers. TCRdb used MiXCR to reprocess the multiplex PCR reads, holding one entry per CDR3 protein. The sample lists a few thousand distinct CDR3 sequences, about 20% occurring once. Amplification of TCR beta used genomic DNA extracted from peripheral blood. This clonotype was observed a few times. A much larger clone sits a single nucleotide away, making a read error possible.

Sequenced input: blood. This chain uses TRBV5-4 with TRBJ2-7, with D maybe TRBD2 (5 bases). This TCR came from a human donor with a solid tumor. CDR3 residues: CASSLDGSRGEQYF. For the CDR3, the DNA is TGTGCCAGCAGCTTGGATGGGTCCCGGGGCGAGCAGTACTTC.